This is a list of T cell receptor beta chains from one sample in a study of cytomegalovirus exposure and HLA in healthy donors. Only in-frame clones appear in the TCRdb table, and some are missing; sequencing was by immunoSEQ multiplex PCR. The table shows around 190,000 clones, with roughly four fifths occurring only once. Material: PBMCs. The source of these receptors is a woman in her thirties in good health and CMV-seropositive. The CDR3 runs from the conserved cysteine through the conserved F or W. The order of the fields is CDR3 DNA, CDR3 protein, clone size, V gene, D gene, J gene. A D gene is named only where the DNA matches it firmly. Rows give clone size only sometimes, using once, few, many, or a class for an expanded clone.

DNA: TGTGCCAGCCGACAGGGGGCCCTCAGAGACAATGAGCAGTTCTTC
CDR3: CASRQGALRDNEQFF
size: .
V: TRBV6-5
D: TRBD1
J: TRBJ2-1

DNA: TGCAGTGCTAGGGGGGCCTCTGAAGCTTTCTTT
CDR3: CSARGASEAFF
size: .
V: TRBV20-1
D: .
J: TRBJ1-1

DNA: TGTTCCAGCAGCTCGACCCGACCCAAGACTAGCGGTGACAATGAGCAGTTCTTC
CDR3: CSSSSTRPKTSGDNEQFF
size: .
V: TRBV7-9
D: TRBD2
J: TRBJ2-1

DNA: TGTGCCAGCAGGACGGGACAGCGCATGAACACTGAAGCTTTCTTT
CDR3: CASRTGQRMNTEAFF
size: .
V: TRBV5-8
D: TRBD1
J: TRBJ1-1

DNA: TGCAGCGTTGAGAGCGGCACTAGCGGCTTTGGGCAGTACTTC
CDR3: CSVESGTSGFGQYF
size: .
V: TRBV29-1
D: TRBD2
J: TRBJ2-5

DNA: TGCGCCAGCAGCGGCCGGGACAGGGGGCCGGAGAGGACTGAAGCTTTCTTT
CDR3: CASSGRDRGPERTEAFF
size: .
V: TRBV5-1
D: TRBD1
J: TRBJ1-1

DNA: TGTGCCAGCAGTGCGTACGGGACAGGGGGCGGAAGATCACCCCTCCACTTT
CDR3: CASSAYGTGGGRSPLHF
size: .
V: TRBV6-1
D: TRBD1
J: TRBJ1-6

DNA: TGTGCCAGCAGTTACGGTAGTCGAGTGAAAGATACGCAGTATTTT
CDR3: CASSYGSRVKDTQYF
size: .
V: TRBV6-5
D: .
J: TRBJ2-3

DNA: TGCGCCAGCAGTATTGGACTAGTAGGGAGGTCTTACGAGCAGTACTTC
CDR3: CASSIGLVGRSYEQYF
size: .
V: TRBV10-1
D: TRBD2
J: TRBJ2-7

DNA: TGTGCCATCAGTGGGAGGACAGGGCTTAACGAGCAGTACTTC
CDR3: CAISGRTGLNEQYF
size: .
V: TRBV10-3
D: TRBD1
J: TRBJ2-7

DNA: TGTGCCAGCAGTGAAAACCCTGCTAGCGGGAGAACCACAGATACGCAGTATTTT
CDR3: CASSENPASGRTTDTQYF
size: .
V: TRBV2
D: TRBD2
J: TRBJ2-3

DNA: TGTGCCAGCAGCGGGACCTTGACAGGGCCGAACACTGAAGCTTTCTTT
CDR3: CASSGTLTGPNTEAFF
size: .
V: TRBV5-6
D: TRBD1
J: TRBJ1-1

DNA: TGTGCCAGCAGCTTAATAGCGGGAGGTAGCGAGCAGTACTTC
CDR3: CASSLIAGGSEQYF
size: few
V: TRBV7-9
D: TRBD2
J: TRBJ2-7

DNA: TGTGCCAGCAGCTTAAACAGTAACTCCGAAAAACTGTTTTTT
CDR3: CASSLNSNSEKLFF
size: .
V: TRBV11-3
D: .
J: TRBJ1-4

DNA: TGTGCCAGCACCCTAATCAGGGGTGAGCAGTTCTTC
CDR3: CASTLIRGEQFF
size: once
V: TRBV6-1
D: .
J: TRBJ2-1

DNA: TGTGCCAGCAGTTTATCGGGCAGAAGTACAACTAATGAAAAACTGTTTTTT
CDR3: CASSLSGRSTTNEKLFF
size: .
V: TRBV27
D: .
J: TRBJ1-4

DNA: TGTGCCAGCAGTTATGACATCAACACTGAAGCTTTCTTT
CDR3: CASSYDINTEAFF
size: .
V: TRBV6-1
D: .
J: TRBJ1-1

DNA: TGTGCCAGCAGTGCTTCAGGGGGCGTTTTGGAGACCCAGTACTTC
CDR3: CASSASGGVLETQYF
size: .
V: TRBV28
D: TRBD1
J: TRBJ2-5